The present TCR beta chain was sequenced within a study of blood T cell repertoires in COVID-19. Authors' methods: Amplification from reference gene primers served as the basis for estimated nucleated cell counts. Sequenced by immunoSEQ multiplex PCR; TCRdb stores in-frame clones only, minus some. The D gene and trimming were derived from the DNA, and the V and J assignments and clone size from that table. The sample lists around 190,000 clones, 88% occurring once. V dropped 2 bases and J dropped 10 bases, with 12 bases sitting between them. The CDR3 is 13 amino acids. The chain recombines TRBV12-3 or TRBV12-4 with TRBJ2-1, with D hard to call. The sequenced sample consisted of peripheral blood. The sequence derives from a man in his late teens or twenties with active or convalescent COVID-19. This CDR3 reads CASSLIRGLEQFF. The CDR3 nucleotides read TGTGCCAGCAGTTTAATACGCGGCTTAGAGCAGTTCTTC.